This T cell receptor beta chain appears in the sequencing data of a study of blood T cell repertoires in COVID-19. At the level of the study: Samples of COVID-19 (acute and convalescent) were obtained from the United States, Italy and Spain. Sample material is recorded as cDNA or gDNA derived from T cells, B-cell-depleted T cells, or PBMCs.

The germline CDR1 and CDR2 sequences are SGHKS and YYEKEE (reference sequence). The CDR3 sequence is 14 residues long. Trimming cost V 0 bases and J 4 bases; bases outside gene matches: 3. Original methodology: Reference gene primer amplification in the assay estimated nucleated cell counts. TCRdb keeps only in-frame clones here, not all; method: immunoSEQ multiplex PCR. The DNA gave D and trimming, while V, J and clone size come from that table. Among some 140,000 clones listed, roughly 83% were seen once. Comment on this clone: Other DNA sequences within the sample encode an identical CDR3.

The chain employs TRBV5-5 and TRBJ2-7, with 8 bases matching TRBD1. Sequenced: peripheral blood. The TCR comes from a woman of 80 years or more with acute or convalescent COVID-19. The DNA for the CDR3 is TGTGCCAGCAGCTTGGGCAGGGGGCCTTACGAGCAGTACTTC. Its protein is CASSLGRGPYEQYF.